This is a list of T cell receptor beta chains from one sample in a study of graft-versus-host responses after intestinal transplantation. These receptors' targets are unknown. The assay was immunoSEQ multiplex PCR, and TCRdb's table has in-frame clones only and misses some. Of about 120,000 clones in the sample, around 96% were seen once. Sequenced here: unstimulated CD8+ T cells sorted from spleen or lymph node cells, sampled before intestinal transplant. The receptor set was obtained from a human donor who received an intestinal transplant. The CDR3 runs from the conserved cysteine through the conserved F or W. The D gene is left open where the match is weak. Not all rows give a size; the values are once, few, many and, for expanded clones, a class.

size	J	D	V	CDR3	DNA
-	TRBJ2-2	TRBD2	TRBV19	CASSPRGGSGELFF	TGTGCCAGTAGTCCCCGGGGGGGATCCGGGGAGCTGTTTTTT
once	TRBJ2-5	TRBD1	TRBV28	CASSTGDRPGRTQYF	TGTGCCAGCAGTACAGGGGACCGACCGGGGAGGACCCAGTACTTC
-	TRBJ1-4	-	TRBV7-9	CASSLTGSGATNEKLFF	TGTGCCAGCAGCTTGACAGGTTCGGGGGCAACTAATGAAAAACTGTTTTTT
-	TRBJ2-2	-	TRBV2	CASSPTGSSSGELFF	TGTGCCAGCAGTCCTACCGGGTCCTCTTCCGGGGAGCTGTTTTTT
-	TRBJ1-2	-	TRBV29-1	CSVEDPTGMGGYTF	TGCAGCGTTGAGGACCCTACAGGGATGGGCGGCTACACCTTC
-	TRBJ2-5	-	TRBV27	CASRQQGWETQYF	TGTGCCAGCAGACAACAGGGATGGGAGACCCAGTACTTC
-	TRBJ1-2	-	TRBV30	CAWSWDSQRGYTF	TGTGCCTGGAGCTGGGATTCCCAGCGGGGCTACACCTTC
-	TRBJ2-4	-	TRBV6-6	CASSYNSKNIQYF	TGTGCCAGCAGTTATAACAGCAAAAACATTCAGTACTTC
-	TRBJ2-2	-	TRBV30	CAWSSVEELFF	TGTGCCTGGAGTTCAGTGGAGGAGCTGTTTTTT
once	TRBJ2-1	-	TRBV6-5	CASSYNTGNEQFF	TGTGCCAGCAGCTACAACACCGGCAATGAGCAGTTCTTC
-	TRBJ2-7	TRBD1	TRBV19	CASSPQTGNGAYEQYF	TGTGCCAGTAGTCCCCAGACAGGGAACGGCGCCTACGAGCAGTACTTC
once	TRBJ2-7	-	TRBV14	CASSPSFYEQYF	TGTGCCAGCAGCCCCAGTTTCTACGAGCAGTACTTC
-	TRBJ2-3	TRBD1	TRBV27	CASSPDPFPGQGGIDTQYF	TGTGCCAGCAGCCCCGACCCTTTCCCGGGACAGGGAGGAATAGATACGCAGTATTTT
-	TRBJ2-1	-	TRBV9	CASSARGEPYNEQFF	TGTGCCAGCAGCGCCCGAGGCGAACCGTACAATGAGCAGTTCTTC
-	TRBJ1-3	-	TRBV7-9	CASTGPGNTIYF	TGTGCCAGCACGGGTCCGGGAAACACCATATATTTT
-	TRBJ2-7	-	TRBV28	CASWGGYEQYF	TGTGCTTCGTGGGGTGGTTACGAGCAGTACTTC
-	TRBJ2-4	-	TRBV27	CASSGPLGAKNIQYF	TGTGCCAGCAGCGGGCCATTGGGAGCCAAAAACATTCAGTACTTC
-	TRBJ2-3	TRBD1	TRBV18	CASSPLTGRDTQYF	TGTGCCAGCTCACCTTTGACAGGGCGGGATACGCAGTATTTT
-	TRBJ2-7	TRBD1	TRBV7-6	CASSLGTGILYEQYF	TGTGCCAGCAGCTTAGGGACAGGGATCTTATACGAGCAGTACTTC
-	TRBJ2-7	-	TRBV10-3	CATVGGNYEQYF	TGTGCCACGGTTGGGGGTAACTACGAGCAGTACTTC
once	TRBJ1-4	TRBD1	TRBV9	CASSVEGAGVGEKLFF	TGTGCCAGCAGCGTTGAGGGGGCAGGGGTTGGTGAAAAACTGTTTTTT
-	TRBJ1-5	TRBD1	TRBV5-4	CASSLAGGMEPQHF	TGTGCCAGCAGCTTAGCAGGGGGCATGGAGCCCCAGCATTTT
once	TRBJ1-5	-	TRBV10-2	CASSGEVEGSNQPQHF	TGCGCCAGCAGTGGAGAAGTAGAGGGTAGCAATCAGCCCCAGCATTTT
-	TRBJ2-3	-	TRBV28	CASSLQGTGTYFPDTQYF	TGTGCCAGCAGTTTACAAGGAACCGGGACGTACTTCCCAGATACGCAGTATTTT
-	TRBJ2-1	-	TRBV11-3	CASSLGGQSDEQFF	TGTGCCAGCTCCCTGGGGGGACAGTCGGATGAGCAGTTCTTC
-	TRBJ2-3	-	TRBV10-1	CASSEGLSGYTQYF	TGCGCCAGCAGTGAGGGACTAAGCGGCTATACGCAGTATTTT
-	TRBJ2-3	-	TRBV4-1	CASSQESYQGSTDTQYF	TGCGCCAGCAGCCAAGAGTCGTACCAGGGCTCTACAGATACGCAGTATTTT
-	TRBJ1-1	TRBD1	TRBV25-1	CASSLQGFGEAFF	TGTGCCAGCAGTTTACAGGGGTTTGGTGAAGCTTTCTTT
-	TRBJ2-5	-	TRBV9	CASSVGIGARAETQYF	TGTGCCAGCAGCGTAGGTATTGGGGCCAGGGCTGAGACCCAGTACTTC
-	TRBJ2-7	TRBD2	TRBV6-1	CASRGVPYEQYF	TGTGCCAGCCGGGGGGTTCCCTACGAGCAGTACTTC
-	TRBJ1-5	-	TRBV27	CASSLGQYSNQPQHF	TGTGCCAGCAGTTTAGGGCAGTATAGCAATCAGCCCCAGCATTTT
-	TRBJ2-1	-	TRBV4-1	CASSPGPSVGWAVQFF	TGCGCCAGCAGCCCGGGACCTAGCGTGGGATGGGCAGTGCAGTTCTTC
-	TRBJ2-7	-	TRBV5-1	CASSSLDRLYEQYF	TGCGCCAGCAGCAGCCTCGACAGACTTTACGAGCAGTACTTC
-	TRBJ2-7	-	TRBV7-6	CASSLDPMGSYEQYF	TGTGCCAGCAGCTTAGACCCCATGGGGTCCTACGAGCAGTACTTC
-	TRBJ2-7	-	TRBV28	CASTWNYEQYF	TGTGCCAGCACATGGAACTACGAGCAGTACTTC
-	TRBJ2-7	-	TRBV5-6	CASSFLADSYEQYF	TGTGCCAGCAGCTTCTTGGCAGACTCCTACGAGCAGTACTTC
once	TRBJ2-7	-	TRBV7-6	CASSLSESYEQYF	TGTGCCAGCAGCTTAAGCGAATCCTACGAGCAGTACTTC
-	TRBJ2-7	-	TRBV7-9	CASSPPGGNYEQYF	TGTGCCAGCAGCCCCCCCGGAGGGAATTACGAGCAGTACTTC
-	TRBJ1-5	-	TRBV13	CASSLGPGAQHF	TGTGCCAGCAGCTTAGGCCCCGGAGCCCAGCATTTT
once	TRBJ2-7	-	TRBV13	CASSFAGTSVPYEQYF	TGTGCCAGCAGCTTCGCCGGGACCTCGGTCCCCTACGAGCAGTACTTC
-	TRBJ1-1	TRBD1	TRBV9	CASSAQGRGHDEAFF	TGTGCCAGCAGCGCACAGGGGAGAGGGCACGATGAAGCTTTCTTT
-	TRBJ2-3	-	TRBV9	CASSLPSGSTQYF	TGTGCCAGCAGCTTGCCCTCCGGGAGTACGCAGTATTTT
-	TRBJ2-7	-	TRBV5-6	CASSKDRSYEQYF	TGTGCCAGCAGCAAGGACAGAAGTTACGAGCAGTACTTC
-	TRBJ2-7	-	TRBV27	CASSSPGTLTYEQYF	TGTGCCAGCAGCTCCCCCGGGACACTCACCTACGAGCAGTACTTC
-	TRBJ1-5	-	TRBV5-6	CASSRGSNQPQHF	TGTGCCAGCAGCCGGGGGAGCAATCAGCCCCAGCATTTT